The 29 T cell receptor beta chains listed next were all sequenced from one sample in a study of T cell responses to AZD1222 COVID-19 vaccine. The assay was immunoSEQ multiplex PCR, and TCRdb's table has in-frame clones only and misses some. In the table there are 100,000 to 130,000 clones, around 90% of which are singletons. The material sequenced was peripheral blood, taken on day 0 of AZD1222 vaccination. These receptors were collected from an adult in good health.

This clone was seen a single time. CDR3 region: CASSPTGAAGEKLFF. In DNA, the CDR3 is TGTGCCAGCAGTCCGACAGGGGCGGCAGGTGAAAAACTGTTTTTT. This chain links TRBV6-4 with TRBJ1-4; 8 bases map to TRBD1. From germline, CDR1 is MRHNA and CDR2 SNTAGT. The CDR3 contains 15 residues. The trim removed 5 bases at V and 7 bases at J, leaving 9 bases unmatched.

The chain recombines TRBV3-1 (or the pseudogene TRBV3-2) with TRBJ2-2, with 9 positions matching TRBD2. The CDR3 contains 15 residues. The J segment lost 3 bases and the V segment lost 4 bases, leaving 3 bases of the junction unmatched. Germline V gives CDR1 LGHDT, CDR2 YNNKEL (reference sequence). The chain's CDR3 is CASSLAGGDTGELFF. Here the CDR3 DNA reads TGTGCCAGCAGCCTGGCGGGGGGGGACACCGGGGAGCTGTTTTTT.

V is TRBV18 and J is TRBJ1-3; D is ambiguous. From germline, CDR1 is KGHSH and CDR2 LQKENI. This CDR3 is 15 amino acids long. Trimming took off 0 bases at V and 9 bases at J, with 15 bases between the two ends. Here the CDR3 reads CASSPPEGPIGTIYF. CDR3 DNA sequence: TGTGCCAGCTCACCACCGGAAGGCCCCATCGGCACCATATATTTT.

The rearrangement joins TRBV5-1 to TRBJ1-4, with a tentative D call TRBD1 (5 bases). Germline V gene lookup returns CDR1 SGHRS and CDR2 YFSETQ. This CDR3 is 15 amino acids long. The V end lost 1 base, the J end lost 2 bases, and 9 bases lay between the germline ends. The CDR3 DNA reads TGCGCCAGCAGCTTGTCAGGGAGCACTAATGAAAAACTGTTTTTT. This encodes CASSLSGSTNEKLFF.

This clone turned up a few times. The chain is built from TRBV5-4 and TRBJ2-7; 12 bases are a match to TRBD2. V dropped 0 bases and J dropped 4; count of bases not matched to a gene: 8. CDR1 and CDR2 (germline): SGHNT, YYREEE (reference sequence). The CDR3 is 17 residues long. CDR3 DNA: TGTGCCAGCAGCTTGGGGCGGGGACTAGCGGGTTCATACGAGCAGTACTTC. It is translated as CASSLGRGLAGSYEQYF.

The chain employs TRBV6-5 and TRBJ1-1; 8 bases fit TRBD1. The CDR3 has 13 residues. CDR1 is MNHEY, CDR2 SVGAGI, per germline. The V segment lost 2 bases and the J segment 6 bases; nucleotides outside the gene matches: 2. In DNA, the CDR3 is TGTGCCAGCAGTTACCTACAGGGGGCTGAAGCTTTCTTT. This translates into CASSYLQGAEAFF.

The CDR3 DNA is TGTGCCAGCAGCTGGGACAGAACGAGCGGGACCGGGGAGCTGTTTTTT. It codes for CASSWDRTSGTGELFF. The V and J genes are TRBV7-8 and TRBJ2-2; TRBD1 might be the D (7 bases). Trimming left V 4 bases short and J 5 bases short, with 17 bases between. Germline loops: CDR1 SGHVS, CDR2 FQNEAQ. This CDR3 is built from 16 residues. Drawing the rest from reference TRBV7-8 and TRBJ2-2, the complete variable domain is GAGVSQSPRYKVAKRGQDVALRCDPISGHVSLFWYQQALGQGPEFLTYFQNEAQLDKSGLPSDRFFAERPEGSVSTLKIQRTQQEDSAVYLCASSWDRTSGTGELFFGEGSRLTVL.

DNA of the CDR3: TGTGCCAGCACTCTACGGGTCAATGAGCAGTTCTTC. Translated: CASTLRVNEQFF. This chain links TRBV13 with TRBJ2-1; no clear D. Germline V gene data show CDR1 as PRHDT and CDR2 as FYEKMQ (reference sequence). Trimming stripped 7 bases from V and 6 bases from J, with 10 bases between. The CDR3 sequence is 12 residues long. The entire variable domain, with the rest obtained from reference TRBV13 and TRBJ2-1, is as follows: AAGVIQSPRHLIKEKRETATLKCYPIPRHDTVYWYQQGPGQDPQFLISFYEKMQSDKGSIPDRFSAQQFSDYHSELNMSSLELGDSALYFCASTLRVNEQFFGPGTRLTVL.

The chain links TRBV7-9 to TRBJ2-1; D possibly corresponds to TRBD2 (6 bases). The CDR3 is 15 residues long. The germline gives CDR1 SEHNR, CDR2 FQNEAQ (reference sequence). Trimming took 5 bases from V and 7 from J, leaving 18 bases between them. In DNA form, the CDR3 reads TGTGCCAGCAGCCCCTCTGAGTTGACTAGTAATGAGCAGTTCTTC. This translates into CASSPSELTSNEQFF.

The gene calls are TRBV4-3 and TRBJ2-2; tentative D call: TRBD2 (5 bases). In germline, CDR1 is LGHNA, CDR2 YSLEER. The CDR3 runs to 17 residues. The V gene lost 0 bases and the J gene lost 5 bases, with 16 bases spanning the gap. CDR3 nucleotide sequence: TGCGCCAGCAGCCAAGAAGGTTCCGGGGAAGGGACCGGGGAGCTGTTTTTT. Amino acids: CASSQEGSGEGTGELFF.

This chain joins TRBV30 and TRBJ1-2; no clear D gene. V was pared by 1 base and J by 5 bases, with 5 bases between. Germline V gene sequence: CDR1 GTSNPN, CDR2 SVGIG (reference sequence). This CDR3 comprises 11 residues. CDR3 sequence: CAWSALYGYTF. Here the CDR3 DNA reads TGTGCCTGGAGTGCGTTATATGGCTACACCTTC.

The J gene is TRBJ1-2, the V gene TRBV4-1; 8 nucleotides agree with TRBD1. Germline CDR1 reads MGHRA; CDR2 reads YSYEKL. V lost 6 bases and J lost 1; bases outside the gene matches: 7. This CDR3 region has 15 residues. The DNA of the CDR3 is TGCGCCAGCAGAGAGCAGGGGGCCCTTAACTATGGCTACACCTTC. Its protein is CASREQGALNYGYTF.

The CDR3 bases are TGCAGCGTTGAAGCGTCCCGCGAGCAGTACTTC. Residues: CSVEASREQYF. The chain recombines TRBV29-1 with TRBJ2-7; D call uncertain. Trimming left V 1 base short and J 6 bases short, with 7 bases between. Germline values: CDR1 SQVTM, CDR2 ANQGSEA. The CDR3 consists of 11 residues.

The V gene is TRBV4-2, the J gene TRBJ1-5, with D possibly TRBD1 on 5 matching bases. Germline V CDR1 and CDR2: LGHNA, YNFKEQ. Trimming removed 0 bases at V and 7 bases at J, with 7 bases between. The CDR3 has 13 amino acids. As DNA, the CDR3 is TGTGCCAGCAGCCAAGAGTGGGGGCAGCCCCAGCATTTT. Protein sequence: CASSQEWGQPQHF.

This clone was recorded once. The chain recombines TRBV24-1 with TRBJ2-3, with TRBD1 matching 7 bases. This CDR3 region has 14 residues. The germline gives CDR1 KGHDR, CDR2 SFDVKD. The V gene end was trimmed by 6 bases and the J gene end by 0 bases; junction bases not matched to a gene: 2. The CDR3 coding sequence is TGTGCCACCAGTCGGGACAGTAGCACAGATACGCAGTATTTT. Translated: CATSRDSSTDTQYF.

V is TRBV18 and J is TRBJ2-5; possibly TRBD2 for D (5 bases). This CDR3 has 13 amino acids. Germline V CDR1 and CDR2: KGHSH, LQKENI. Deletions cut 5 bases from V and 4 bases from J, with 11 bases between. Written as DNA, the CDR3 is TGTGCCAGCTCATCGGGGTATACAGAGACCCAGTACTTC. It specifies CASSSGYTETQYF.

The V call is TRBV6-1, the J call TRBJ1-6; D is unresolved. This CDR3 contains 16 residues. Looked up from germline, CDR1 is MNHNS and CDR2 is SASEGT. With 2 bases removed from V and 1 base from J, the gap between germline ends came to 9 bases. The CDR3 coding sequence is TGTGCCAGCAGTGAAATGGTAGGGTCCTATAATTCACCCCTCCACTTT. The encoded protein is CASSEMVGSYNSPLHF.

The gene calls are TRBV6-5 and TRBJ2-7; tentatively, D is TRBD1 (6 bases). V lost 7 bases and J lost 2, with 15 bases in between. Germline V gene data show CDR1 as MNHEY and CDR2 as SVGAGI. The CDR3 length is 14 residues. The CDR3 region is CASKAAGATYEQYF. The CDR3 DNA sequence: TGTGCCAGCAAGGCGGCAGGGGCCACCTACGAGCAGTACTTC.

The CDR3 region has the DNA TGTGCCAGCAGTTACTCGTCTCCGACTAGGGATGAGCAGTTCTTC. Translated, it gives CASSYSSPTRDEQFF. V and J are TRBV6-5 and TRBJ2-1, with D maybe TRBD2 (6 bases). Trimming cost V 0 bases and J 8 bases, with 14 bases left between them. Germline V gene lookup returns CDR1 MNHEY and CDR2 SVGAGI. The CDR3 length is 15 residues.

The chain uses TRBV7-9 and TRBJ2-3; D perhaps matches TRBD2 (6 bases). CDR1 and CDR2 (germline): SEHNR, FQNEAQ (reference sequence). This CDR3 is built from 14 residues. Between the trimmed V and J ends, which lost 4 bases and 4 bases, there was a span of 12 bases. CDR3 sequence (DNA): TGTGCCAGCAGCTACATCCGGGACTCAGATACGCAGTATTTT. This gives the protein CASSYIRDSDTQYF.

The chain is built from TRBV7-9 and TRBJ1-5; 7 positions agree with TRBD1. The germline CDR1 and CDR2 sequences are SEHNR and FQNEAQ (reference sequence). This CDR3 region has 14 residues. The ends lost 5 bases at V and 6 bases at J; junction bases unmatched: 7. The CDR3 sequence is CASSPTGKGQPQHF. In DNA form, the CDR3 reads TGTGCCAGCAGCCCGACAGGGAAGGGTCAGCCCCAGCATTTT.

The chain recombines TRBV15 with TRBJ1-5, with D perhaps TRBD1 (5 bases). CDR1 and CDR2 (germline): LNHNV, YYDKDF (reference sequence). Trimming left V 3 bases short and J 0 bases short, with 12 bases between. This CDR3 region has 16 residues. CDR3 sequence: CATSSRARASNQPQHF. For the CDR3, the DNA is TGTGCCACCAGCAGTCGGGCCAGGGCTAGCAATCAGCCCCAGCATTTT.

This rearrangement joins TRBV18 to TRBJ2-6; TRBD1 might be the D (6 bases). Germline-derived CDR1 and CDR2 are KGHSH and LQKENI. CDR3 length equals 18 residues. Trimming shortened V by 3 bases and J by 3 bases, and 18 bases separated the two germline ends. The CDR3, as DNA: TGTGCCAGCTCACCTATACGACAGGAGCCTGGTGGGGCCAACGTCCTGACTTTC. Residues: CASSPIRQEPGGANVLTF.

The V and J genes are TRBV4-3 and TRBJ2-5; 9 bases map to TRBD1. Germline V gene sequence: CDR1 LGHNA, CDR2 YSLEER. The CDR3 sequence is 17 residues long. With 0 bases clipped from V and 5 bases from J, the junction kept 10 bases outside the gene matches. DNA for the CDR3: TGCGCCAGCAGCCAAGATTATCACGGGACAGGGAGGGAGACCCAGTACTTC. Its protein is CASSQDYHGTGRETQYF.

The CDR3 loop reads CASSLQGAGGELFF. The CDR3 coding sequence is TGTGCCAGCAGCTTACAGGGGGCAGGCGGGGAGCTGTTTTTT. The chain recombines TRBV7-2 with TRBJ2-2, with 8 positions matching TRBD1. The CDR3 sequence is 14 residues long. Germline-derived CDR1 and CDR2 are SGHTA and FQGNSA. J was trimmed by 7 bases and V by 2 bases; bases with no gene match: 3.

The V call is TRBV9, the J call TRBJ1-1; the D gene is possibly TRBD1 (5 bases). V gave up 0 bases and J gave up 1 base, with 7 bases separating them. This CDR3 contains 14 residues. Germline V gene data show CDR1 as SGDLS and CDR2 as YYNGEE. For the CDR3, the DNA is TGTGCCAGCAGCGTAGGAAGGGGGAACACTGAAGCTTTCTTT. Translated: CASSVGRGNTEAFF.

In DNA, the CDR3 is TGTGCCAGCAGCTTGGACGCAACTAATGAAAAACTGTTTTTT. Translating gives CASSLDATNEKLFF. This chain uses TRBV5-4 with TRBJ1-4, with unresolved D. The CDR3 contains 14 residues. Trimming took 0 bases from V and 0 from J, leaving 3 bases between them. Germline values: CDR1 SGHNT, CDR2 YYREEE (reference sequence).

The chain couples TRBV7-9 to TRBJ2-7; 10 nucleotides align to TRBD1. The trim removed 5 bases at V and 0 bases at J, leaving 4 bases unmatched. Germline-derived CDR1 and CDR2 are SEHNR and FQNEAQ (reference sequence). This CDR3 region has 15 residues. The CDR3 region is CASSPRTGGSYEQYF. In DNA, the CDR3 is TGTGCCAGCAGCCCGCGGACAGGGGGCTCCTACGAGCAGTACTTC.

This rearrangement joins TRBV9 to TRBJ2-7, with D perhaps matching TRBD1 (6 bases). V lost 0 bases and J lost 5, with 15 bases in between. This CDR3 comprises 15 residues. Germline CDR1 is SGDLS and CDR2 is YYNGEE. The CDR3 DNA follows: TGTGCCAGCAGCGTAGGTCAGGGGAAGAGCGACGAGCAGTACTTC. The encoded protein is CASSVGQGKSDEQYF.